This T cell receptor beta chain was obtained from a study of response to subunit inactivated influenza vaccine. Each CDR3 protein is one row after TCRdb ran MiXCR on the RT-PCR reads. Of more than 250,000 distinct CDR3 sequences in the sample, 21% were seen once. Study-wide findings and caveats: Seasonal influenza vaccination, on each occasion, was suggested by the authors to recruit few new T cells.

Note on this clonotype: The antigen is not known.

This CDR3 is built from 12 residues. The germline CDR1 and CDR2 sequences are DFQATT and SNEGSKA (reference sequence). V gave up 0 bases and J gave up 6 bases, with 7 bases separating them. The receptor was isolated from a man aged 50 to 69 who received an inactivated influenza vaccine. This chain links TRBV20-1 with TRBJ2-3; D is unclear. The sample was PBMCs from blood, taken less than 22 months after vaccination. The CDR3 nucleotides are TGCAGTGCTAGAGAGGGGTTGGATACGCAGTATTTT. This translates into CSAREGLDTQYF.